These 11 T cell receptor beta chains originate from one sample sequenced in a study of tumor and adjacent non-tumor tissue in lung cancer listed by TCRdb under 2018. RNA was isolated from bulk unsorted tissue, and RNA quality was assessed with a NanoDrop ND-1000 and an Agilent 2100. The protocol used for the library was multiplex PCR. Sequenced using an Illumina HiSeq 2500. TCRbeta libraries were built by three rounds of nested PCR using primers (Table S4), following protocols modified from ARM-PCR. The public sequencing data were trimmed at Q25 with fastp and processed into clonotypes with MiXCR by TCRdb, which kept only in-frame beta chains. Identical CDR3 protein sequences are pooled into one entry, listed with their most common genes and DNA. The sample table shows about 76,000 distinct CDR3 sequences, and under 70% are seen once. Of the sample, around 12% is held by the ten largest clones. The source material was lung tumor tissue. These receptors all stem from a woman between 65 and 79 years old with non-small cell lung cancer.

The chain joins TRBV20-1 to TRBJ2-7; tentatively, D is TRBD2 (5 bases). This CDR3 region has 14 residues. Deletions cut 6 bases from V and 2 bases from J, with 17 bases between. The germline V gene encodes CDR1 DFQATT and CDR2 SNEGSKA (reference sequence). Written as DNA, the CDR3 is TGCAGTGCCCAGTGGGAGAGGGCCACCTACGAGCAGTACTTC. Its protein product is CSAQWERATYEQYF.

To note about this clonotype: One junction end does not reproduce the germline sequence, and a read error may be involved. Here the CDR3 reads CVSSLEGPGVAGYTF. DNA of the CDR3: TGTGTCAGCAGCTTGGAGGGGCCAGGCGTGGCTGGCTACACCTTC. The V gene is TRBV5-4, the J gene TRBJ1-2; possibly TRBD1 for D (5 bases). The CDR3 extends over 15 amino acids. In germline, CDR1 is SGHNT, CDR2 YYREEE (reference sequence).

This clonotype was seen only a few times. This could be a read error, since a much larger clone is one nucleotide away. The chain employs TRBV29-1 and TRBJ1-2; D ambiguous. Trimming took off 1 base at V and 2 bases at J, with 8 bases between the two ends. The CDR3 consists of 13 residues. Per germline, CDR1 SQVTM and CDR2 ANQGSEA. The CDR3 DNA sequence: TGCAGCGTTGAAGGAAATCGCAACTATGGCTACACCTTC. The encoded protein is CSVEGNRNYGYTF.

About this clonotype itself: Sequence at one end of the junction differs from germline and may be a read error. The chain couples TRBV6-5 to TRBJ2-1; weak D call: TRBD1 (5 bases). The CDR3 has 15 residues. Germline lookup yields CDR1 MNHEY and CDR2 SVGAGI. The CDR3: CANSYWGLGYNEQFF. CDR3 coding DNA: TGTGCCAACAGTTACTGGGGCCTCGGTTACAATGAGCAGTTCTTC.

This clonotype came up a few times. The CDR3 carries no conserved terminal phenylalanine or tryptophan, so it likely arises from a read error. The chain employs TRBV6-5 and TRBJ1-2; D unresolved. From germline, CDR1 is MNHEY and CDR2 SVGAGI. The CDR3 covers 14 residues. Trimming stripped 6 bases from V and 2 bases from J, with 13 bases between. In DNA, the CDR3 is TGTGCCAGCAGATACGGTTTGGCGAACTATGGCTACACCTAC. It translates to CASRYGLANYGYTY.

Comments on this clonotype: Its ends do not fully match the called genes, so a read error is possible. The CDR3 here is CVTKPTGSLDTGGLFF. The CDR3, as DNA: TGCGTCACGAAACCAACAGGGTCGCTCGACACCGGGGGGCTGTTTTTT. This sequence joins TRBV5-1 and TRBJ2-2; TRBD1 or TRBD2 may be the D gene (6 bases each). Germline values: CDR1 SGHRS, CDR2 YFSETQ. The CDR3 consists of 16 residues.

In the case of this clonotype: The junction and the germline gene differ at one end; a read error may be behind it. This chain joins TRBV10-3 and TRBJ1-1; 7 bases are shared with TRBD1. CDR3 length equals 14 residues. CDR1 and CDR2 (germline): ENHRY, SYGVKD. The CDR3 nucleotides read TGTGCCGTCAGGGGGACATATAGTTCGATTGAATCTTTCTTT. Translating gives CAVRGTYSSIESFF.

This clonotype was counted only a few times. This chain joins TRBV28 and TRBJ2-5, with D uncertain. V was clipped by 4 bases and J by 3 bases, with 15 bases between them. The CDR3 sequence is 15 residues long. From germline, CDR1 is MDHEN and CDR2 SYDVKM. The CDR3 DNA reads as TGTGCCAGCAGTTCCTCCGGATTCCGAAAAGAGACCCAGTACTTC. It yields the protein CASSSSGFRKETQYF.

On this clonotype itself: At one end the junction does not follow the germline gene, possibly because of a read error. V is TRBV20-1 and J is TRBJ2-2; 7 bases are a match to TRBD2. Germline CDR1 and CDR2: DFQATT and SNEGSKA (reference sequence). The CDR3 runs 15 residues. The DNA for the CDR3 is TGCATTGCTAGCGCTGGCGGGAGTGTATCCGGGGTGCTGTTTTTT. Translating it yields CIASAGGSVSGVLFF.

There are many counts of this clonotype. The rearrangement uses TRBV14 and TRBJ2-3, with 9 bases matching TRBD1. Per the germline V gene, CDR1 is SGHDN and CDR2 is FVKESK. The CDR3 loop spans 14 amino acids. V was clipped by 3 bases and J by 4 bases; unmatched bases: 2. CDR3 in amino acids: CASSQDRGADTQYF. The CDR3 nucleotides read TGTGCCAGCAGCCAGGACAGGGGAGCAGATACGCAGTATTTT.

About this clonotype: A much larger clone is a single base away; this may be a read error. CDR3 region: CASSQELSPDTEAFF. The CDR3 region has the DNA TGCGCCAGCAGCCAAGAGCTCTCGCCGGACACTGAAGCTTTCTTT. The chain carries TRBV4-1 and TRBJ1-1; no clear D gene. Germline loops: CDR1 MGHRA, CDR2 YSYEKL. The CDR3 contains 15 residues. V was shortened by 0 bases and J by 3 bases, with 11 bases between the two germline ends.